Listed below are T cell receptor beta chains from one sample, sequenced in a study of T cells in Graves' hyperthyroidism and ophthalmopathy. Each CDR3 protein is one row after TCRdb ran MiXCR on the multiplex PCR reads. Here the sample spans hundreds of thousands of distinct CDR3 sequences, over 15% being singletons. Sequenced material: blood. The receptors were sampled from a woman in her fifties or sixties with Graves' ophthalmopathy. The CDR3 runs from the conserved cysteine through the conserved F or W. The order of the fields is V gene, J gene, CDR3 protein.

V gene: TRBV29-1; J gene: TRBJ1-2; CDR3 protein: CSVPPRGASYGYAF
V gene: TRBV19; J gene: TRBJ2-2; CDR3 protein: CASSIKLGGAAGELFF
V gene: TRBV19; J gene: TRBJ1-1; CDR3 protein: CASSSDRGANTEAFF
V gene: TRBV5-1; J gene: TRBJ1-5; CDR3 protein: CASSSSGGNQPQHF
V gene: TRBV4-2; J gene: TRBJ1-3; CDR3 protein: CASSQQDRGNTIYF
V gene: TRBV30; J gene: TRBJ2-2; CDR3 protein: CAWSWDRDTGELFF
V gene: TRBV12-3/TRBV12-4; J gene: TRBJ1-1; CDR3 protein: CASRRDSIVYTEAFF
V gene: TRBV9; J gene: TRBJ2-3; CDR3 protein: CASSVDSGRSTDTQYF
V gene: TRBV7-2; J gene: TRBJ2-7; CDR3 protein: CASSLGLSYEQYF
V gene: TRBV11-2; J gene: TRBJ1-5; CDR3 protein: CASSPAGFNQPQHF
V gene: TRBV28; J gene: TRBJ2-7; CDR3 protein: CASSPQRESVEQYF
V gene: TRBV12-3/TRBV12-4; J gene: TRBJ1-5; CDR3 protein: CASSKGMTGSGQPQHF
V gene: TRBV7-2; J gene: TRBJ1-1; CDR3 protein: CASSVGGGHTEAFF
V gene: TRBV10-3; J gene: TRBJ1-5; CDR3 protein: CAISVARGPNQPQHF
V gene: TRBV5-1; J gene: TRBJ2-7; CDR3 protein: CASSRDNPYEQYF
V gene: TRBV28; J gene: TRBJ2-5; CDR3 protein: CASSLSFQFQETQYF
V gene: TRBV20-1; J gene: TRBJ1-1; CDR3 protein: CSVPRELQAFF
V gene: TRBV20-1; J gene: TRBJ2-1; CDR3 protein: CSASSPEYLQPAWFF
V gene: TRBV7-2; J gene: TRBJ1-1; CDR3 protein: CASSPTGTGDTEAFF
V gene: TRBV5-8; J gene: TRBJ2-7; CDR3 protein: CASSPREGWRDYEQYF
V gene: TRBV24-1; J gene: TRBJ1-2; CDR3 protein: CATSDSTGGAPYGYTF
V gene: TRBV27; J gene: TRBJ2-4; CDR3 protein: CASSLRDRNIQYF
V gene: TRBV6-5; J gene: TRBJ1-1; CDR3 protein: CASSYWVGTGALNTEAFF
V gene: TRBV29-1; J gene: TRBJ1-1; CDR3 protein: CSVADTNTEAFF
V gene: TRBV6-1; J gene: TRBJ2-5; CDR3 protein: CASSYMLQETQYF
V gene: TRBV9; J gene: TRBJ1-6; CDR3 protein: CASSAGQGTSPLHF